The source of this TCR beta chain is a study of blood T cell repertoires in COVID-19. Study summary: Whether acute or convalescent, the COVID-19 samples came from the United States, Italy and Spain.

Study processing details: Nucleated cell counts were estimated from reference gene primer amplification. Some clones are missing from TCRdb's copy, which holds only in-frame ones; the method was immunoSEQ multiplex PCR. The D gene and trimming were derived from the DNA, and the V and J assignments and clone size from that table. The sample lists under 250,000 clones, more than 75% occurring once. V lost 3 bases, J lost 1 base, and 17 bases lay in between. This CDR3 contains 17 residues. Germline CDR1 KGHDR, CDR2 SFDVKD. The chain joins TRBV24-1 to TRBJ2-5; D may be TRBD2 (6 bases). Input material: peripheral blood. This receptor was obtained from a woman aged 55-70 years who had recovered from COVID-19. DNA of the CDR3: TGTGCCACCAGTGATCCAGCAGGCCGGGACTTCCAAGAGACCCAGTACTTC. This translates into CATSDPAGRDFQETQYF.